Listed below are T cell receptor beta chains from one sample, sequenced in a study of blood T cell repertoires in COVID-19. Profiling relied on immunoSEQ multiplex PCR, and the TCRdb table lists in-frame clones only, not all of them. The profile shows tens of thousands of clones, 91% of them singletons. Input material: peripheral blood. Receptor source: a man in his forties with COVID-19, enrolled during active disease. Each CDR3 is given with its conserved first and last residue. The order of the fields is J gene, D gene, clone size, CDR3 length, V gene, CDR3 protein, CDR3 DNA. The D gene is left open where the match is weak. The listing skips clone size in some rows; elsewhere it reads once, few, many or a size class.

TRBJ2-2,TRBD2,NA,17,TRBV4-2,CASSHDIAGGIAGELFF,TGTGCCAGCAGCCATGATATAGCGGGGGGAATCGCCGGGGAGCTGTTTTTT
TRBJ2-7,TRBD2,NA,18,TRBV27,CASSLGSWGGSPLGEQYF,TGTGCCAGCAGTTTAGGGTCGTGGGGGGGGTCCCCCTTGGGCGAGCAGTACTTC
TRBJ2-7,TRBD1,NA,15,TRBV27,CASSLQTGEGYEQYF,TGTGCCAGCAGTTTACAAACAGGGGAAGGATACGAGCAGTACTTC
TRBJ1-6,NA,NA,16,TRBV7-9,CASSLDQISYNSPLHF,TGTGCCAGCAGCTTAGATCAGATCTCCTATAATTCACCCCTCCACTTT
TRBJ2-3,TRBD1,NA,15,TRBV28,CACQDPGTGSNTQYF,TGTGCCTGCCAAGATCCCGGGACAGGGTCGAATACGCAGTATTTT
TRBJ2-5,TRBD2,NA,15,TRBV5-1,CASSPGTSGEETQYF,TGCGCCAGCAGCCCCGGGACTAGCGGGGAGGAGACCCAGTACTTC
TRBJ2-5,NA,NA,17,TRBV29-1,CSVAMTKQYREQETQYF,TGCAGCGTTGCGATGACAAAGCAGTATCGGGAACAAGAGACCCAGTACTTC
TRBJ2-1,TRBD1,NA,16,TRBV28,CASSSPGQGVGNEQFF,TGTGCCAGCAGTTCACCGGGACAGGGGGTTGGCAATGAGCAGTTCTTC
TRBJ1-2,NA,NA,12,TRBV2,CASTWGRGGYTF,TGTGCCAGCACCTGGGGCAGGGGTGGCTACACCTTC
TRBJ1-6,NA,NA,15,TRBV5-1,CASSTWGGQGSPLHF,TGCGCCAGCAGCACCTGGGGGGGCCAAGGGTCACCCCTCCACTTT
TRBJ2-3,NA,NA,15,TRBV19,CASSIEGRLTDTQYF,TGTGCCAGTAGTATAGAGGGGCGACTCACAGATACGCAGTATTTT
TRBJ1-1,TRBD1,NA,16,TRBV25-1,CASREDRGGFNTEAFF,TGTGCCAGCAGGGAAGACAGGGGAGGATTCAACACTGAAGCTTTCTTT
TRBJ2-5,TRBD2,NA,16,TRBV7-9,CASSSTTSGGQETQYF,TGTGCCAGCAGCTCCACCACTAGCGGGGGTCAAGAGACCCAGTACTTC
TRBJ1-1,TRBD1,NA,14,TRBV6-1,CASSETAGQAEAFF,TGTGCCAGCAGTGAGACAGCTGGACAGGCTGAAGCTTTCTTT
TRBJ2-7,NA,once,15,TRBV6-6,CASSYERDRTYEQYF,TGTGCCAGCAGTTACGAGCGGGACAGGACCTACGAGCAGTACTTC
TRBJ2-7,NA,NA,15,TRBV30,CAWLPHRALSYEQYF,TGTGCCTGGCTCCCACACAGGGCGCTGTCCTACGAGCAGTACTTC
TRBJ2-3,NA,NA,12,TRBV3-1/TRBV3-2,CASSLSTDTQYF,TGTGCCAGCAGCCTAAGCACAGATACGCAGTATTTT
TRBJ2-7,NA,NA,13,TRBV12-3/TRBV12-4,CASSLGSTYEQYF,TGTGCCAGCAGTTTAGGGTCTACCTACGAGCAGTACTTC
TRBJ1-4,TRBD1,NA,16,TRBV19,CASSSFDRGRNEKLFF,TGTGCCAGTAGTTCATTCGACAGGGGCCGGAATGAAAAACTGTTTTTT
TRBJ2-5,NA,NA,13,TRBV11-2,CASSLGQQETQYF,TGTGCCAGCAGCTTAGGACAGCAAGAGACCCAGTACTTC
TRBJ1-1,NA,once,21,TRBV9,CASSAQLFGGGLGSLNTEAFF,TGTGCCAGCAGCGCCCAGCTTTTTGGGGGGGGGCTGGGGTCACTGAACACTGAAGCTTTCTTT
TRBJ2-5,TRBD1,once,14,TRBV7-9,CASSPGQGGETQYF,TGTGCCAGCAGCCCCGGACAGGGAGGAGAGACCCAGTACTTC
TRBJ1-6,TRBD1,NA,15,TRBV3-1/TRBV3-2,CASSQQGQGHSPLHF,TGTGCCAGCAGCCAACAGGGACAGGGTCATTCACCCCTCCACTTT
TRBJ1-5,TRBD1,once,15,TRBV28,CASSTGQGANQPQHF,TGTGCCAGCAGCACCGGACAGGGGGCAAATCAGCCCCAGCATTTT
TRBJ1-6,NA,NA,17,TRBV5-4,CASSLTRGGKVFSPLHF,TGTGCCAGCAGCTTAACTCGAGGGGGAAAGGTCTTTTCACCCCTCCACTTT
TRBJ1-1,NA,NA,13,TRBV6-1,CASSEALQGRAFF,TGTGCCAGCAGTGAAGCGCTTCAGGGAAGAGCTTTCTTT
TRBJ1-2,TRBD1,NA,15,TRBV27,CASRPNRGGNYGYTF,TGTGCCAGCAGACCTAACAGGGGTGGTAACTATGGCTACACCTTC
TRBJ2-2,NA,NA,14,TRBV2,CASLRGSNTGELFF,TGTGCCAGCCTTAGGGGCTCAAACACCGGGGAGCTGTTTTTT
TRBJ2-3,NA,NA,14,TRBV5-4,CASSLGQFTDTQYF,TGTGCCAGCAGCTTGGGTCAGTTCACAGATACGCAGTATTTT
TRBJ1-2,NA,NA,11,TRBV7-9,CAIPLSYGYTF,TGTGCCATTCCGTTGAGCTATGGCTACACCTTC
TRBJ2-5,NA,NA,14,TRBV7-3,CASSSGVGRETQYF,TGTGCCAGCAGCTCGGGAGTCGGGAGAGAGACCCAGTACTTC
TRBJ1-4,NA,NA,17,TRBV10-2,CASSGLGFGVGGEKLFF,TGCGCCAGCAGTGGATTAGGTTTCGGGGTAGGGGGTGAAAAACTGTTTTTT
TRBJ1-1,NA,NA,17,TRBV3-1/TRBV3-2,CASSQEGFGGMNTEAFF,TGTGCCAGCAGCCAAGAGGGGTTTGGGGGCATGAACACTGAAGCTTTCTTT
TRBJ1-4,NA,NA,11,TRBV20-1,CSATPGEKLFF,TGCAGTGCTACCCCGGGTGAAAAACTGTTTTTT
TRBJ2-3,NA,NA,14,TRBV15,CATSRVTGEGTQYF,TGTGCCACCAGCAGAGTGACGGGGGAAGGTACGCAGTATTTT
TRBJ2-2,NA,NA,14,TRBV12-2,CASREACGTGELFF,TGTGCAAGTCGAGAGGCCTGCGGCACCGGGGAGCTGTTTTTT
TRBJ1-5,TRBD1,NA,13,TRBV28,CATKQGGNQPQHF,TGTGCCACCAAACAGGGGGGCAATCAGCCCCAGCATTTT
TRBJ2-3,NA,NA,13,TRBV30,CAWSLPGADTQYF,TGTGCCTGGAGTTTACCAGGGGCAGATACGCAGTATTTT
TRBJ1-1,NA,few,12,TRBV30,CAWSWGGTEAFF,TGTGCCTGGTCGTGGGGGGGCACTGAAGCTTTCTTT
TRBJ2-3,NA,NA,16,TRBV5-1,CASSLGIATGTDTQYF,TGCGCCAGCAGCTTGGGTATCGCTACTGGCACAGATACGCAGTATTTT
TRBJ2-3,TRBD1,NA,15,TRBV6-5,CASSYQQGFTDTQYF,TGTGCCAGCAGTTACCAACAGGGGTTCACGGATACGCAGTATTTT
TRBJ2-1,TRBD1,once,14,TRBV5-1,CASSRDRGESEQFF,TGCGCCAGCAGCAGGGACAGGGGGGAGAGTGAGCAGTTCTTC
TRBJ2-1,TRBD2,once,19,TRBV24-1,CATSARGGFSSGGRREQFF,TGTGCCACCAGTGCCAGAGGGGGATTTTCTAGCGGGGGCCGAAGGGAGCAGTTCTTC
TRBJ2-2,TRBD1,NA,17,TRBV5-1,CASSFSDRGANTGELFF,TGCGCCAGCAGCTTTTCGGACAGGGGGGCGAACACCGGGGAGCTGTTTTTT
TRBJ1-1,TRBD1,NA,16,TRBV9,CASSGRTGQMNTEAFF,TGTGCCAGCAGCGGGAGGACGGGACAGATGAACACTGAAGCTTTCTTT
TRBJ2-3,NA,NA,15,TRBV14,CASSQRVLGTDTQYF,TGTGCCAGTAGCCAGAGGGTGTTAGGCACAGATACGCAGTATTTT
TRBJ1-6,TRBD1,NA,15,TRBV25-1,CASSEATGSNSPLHF,TGTGCCAGCAGTGAGGCGACAGGGAGTAATTCACCCCTCCACTTT
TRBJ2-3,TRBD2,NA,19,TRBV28,CASSLISGGGLLGTDTQYF,TGTGCCAGCAGTTTGATTAGCGGGGGGGGCCTCCTCGGCACAGATACGCAGTATTTT
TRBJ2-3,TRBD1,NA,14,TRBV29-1,CSSGGTGATDTQYF,TGCAGCTCGGGTGGGACAGGAGCCACAGATACGCAGTATTTT